This T cell receptor (beta chain) was sequenced for a study of shared T cell receptors in the human thymus. TCRdb keeps only in-frame clones here, not all; method: immunoSEQ multiplex PCR. The sample has hundreds of thousands of clones, over 75% seen once. Germline CDR1 is SGHNT and CDR2 is YYREEE (reference sequence). This CDR3 has 15 residues. Between the trimmed V and J ends, which lost 4 bases and 7 bases, there was a span of 17 bases. The sample also formed part of further work on human thymus T cells.

The receptor was derived from a boy less than two years old with a congenital heart defect. Source material: thymocytes. The rearrangement links TRBV5-4 to TRBJ2-2, with a weak D call TRBD1 (5 bases). The CDR3 sequence is CASSPDQGWNGELFF. CDR3 DNA: TGTGCCAGCAGCCCTGACCAGGGATGGAACGGGGAGCTGTTTTTT.